A selection of T cell receptor beta chains follows, all from one sample in a study of shared clonotypes between healthy human individuals. The method was immunoSEQ multiplex PCR; TCRdb's version includes in-frame clones alone and lacks a portion of them. This table holds 400,000 to 600,000 clones, 90% to 97% found once. Sequencing was done on a sample of naive CD4+ T cells sorted from blood. These receptors all stem from a woman in her twenties or thirties in good health. Each CDR3 is given with its conserved first and last residue. A D gene is named only where the DNA matches it firmly. Some rows have no size entry. The others give once, few or many, or a class for an expanded clone.

D	V	J	size	DNA	CDR3
.	TRBV11-2	TRBJ2-5	.	TGTGCCAGCAGCTTAGGGGTATTGAAAGAGACCCAGTACTTC	CASSLGVLKETQYF
.	TRBV2	TRBJ2-2	.	TGTGCCAGCAGCTCCGGGACTCGGAACACCGGGGAGCTGTTTTTT	CASSSGTRNTGELFF
.	TRBV2	TRBJ2-1	.	TGTGCCAGCAGTACAGGCAATGAGCAGTTCTTC	CASSTGNEQFF
.	TRBV28	TRBJ2-1	.	TGTGCCAGCAGTTCGGAACACTGGGGGACATTTTACAATGAGCAGTTCTTC	CASSSEHWGTFYNEQFF
TRBD1	TRBV19	TRBJ2-2	.	TGTGCCACCCATCCGGGACAGGGGTATTATGCCGGGGAGCTGTTTTTT	CATHPGQGYYAGELFF
.	TRBV30	TRBJ2-7	.	TGTGCCTGGGTAGCGGGACAGGGTCTCGACGAGCAGTACTTC	CAWVAGQGLDEQYF
.	TRBV9	TRBJ2-7	.	TGTGCCAGCAGCGTAGGGTTCACGGGGTCTGCCTACGAGCAGTACTTC	CASSVGFTGSAYEQYF
TRBD2	TRBV4-1	TRBJ2-3	.	TGCGCCAGCAGCCAATTTGGGCGGGAGGACACAGATACGCAGTATTTT	CASSQFGREDTDTQYF
TRBD2	TRBV11-2	TRBJ2-7	.	TGTGCCAGCAGCTTCCTAGCGGGGTCCTACGAGCAGTACTTC	CASSFLAGSYEQYF
.	TRBV6-1	TRBJ1-1	.	TGTGCCAGCACTAAGGGGACCACTGAAGCTTTCTTT	CASTKGTTEAFF
.	TRBV28	TRBJ1-2	.	TGTGCCAGCAGTTTCCTTGGGGGGGGCTACACCTTC	CASSFLGGGYTF
.	TRBV7-9	TRBJ2-7	.	TGTGCCAGCAGCTTGGGCTTGTCCTACGAGCAGTACTTC	CASSLGLSYEQYF
TRBD2	TRBV7-2	TRBJ2-7	.	TGTGCCAGCAGCGTAACTAGCGCAAAGACCTACGAGCAGTACTTC	CASSVTSAKTYEQYF
.	TRBV5-1	TRBJ2-7	.	TGCGCCAGCAGCGTCGGGACGGCCGGAATGCAGCAGTACTTC	CASSVGTAGMQQYF
.	TRBV6-5	TRBJ2-7	.	TGTGCCAGCAGTTACTCGAAGGGTGGAGGCCCCTACGAGCAGTACTTC	CASSYSKGGGPYEQYF
TRBD2	TRBV25-1	TRBJ2-4	.	TGTGCCAGCTGTGGGGGGGTCGGAAACATTCAGTACTTC	CASCGGVGNIQYF
.	TRBV18	TRBJ1-3	once	TGTGCCAGCTCACCATTCGCTCTCAATCACAGGGCGGAATTAACTGGAAACACCATATATTTT	CASSPFALNHRAELTGNTIYF